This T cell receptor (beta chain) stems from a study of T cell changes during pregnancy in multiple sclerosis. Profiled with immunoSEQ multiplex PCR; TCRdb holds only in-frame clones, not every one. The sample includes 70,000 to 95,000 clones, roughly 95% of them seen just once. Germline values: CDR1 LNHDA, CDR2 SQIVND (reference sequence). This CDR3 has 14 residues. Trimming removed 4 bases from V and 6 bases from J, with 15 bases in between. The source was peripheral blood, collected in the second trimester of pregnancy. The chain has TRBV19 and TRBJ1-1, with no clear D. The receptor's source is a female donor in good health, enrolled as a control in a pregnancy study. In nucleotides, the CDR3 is TGTGCCAGTAGTAGGTCTTCGGGTGGGTCTGAAGCTTTCTTT. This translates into CASSRSSGGSEAFF. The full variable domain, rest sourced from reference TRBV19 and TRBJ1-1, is DGGITQSPKYLFRKEGQNVTLSCEQNLNHDAMYWYRQDPGQGLRLIYYSQIVNDFQKGDIAEGYSVSREKKESFPLTVTSAQKNPTAFYLCASSRSSGGSEAFFGQGTRLTVV.